What follows are 20 T cell receptor beta chains derived from one specimen sequenced in a study of CD8 T cells in ankylosing spondylitis. TCRdb reprocessed the 5' RACE reads via MiXCR and lists one record per CDR3 protein. The data hold about 310,000 distinct CDR3 sequences, with about 20% observed a single time. The sequenced sample consisted of blood, either unsorted or a sorted T cell fraction (not recorded which). The source is a female donor with ankylosing spondylitis or in good health (not recorded which).

This clonotype was observed a single time. The chain combines TRBV19 with TRBJ2-1; 12 nucleotides agree with TRBD2. With 5 bases clipped from V and 8 bases from J, the junction kept 10 bases outside the gene matches. The CDR3 covers 16 residues. In germline, CDR1 is LNHDA, CDR2 SQIVND (reference sequence). CDR3 residues: CASSPRLAGVGDEQFF. CDR3 bases: TGTGCCAGTAGTCCCAGACTAGCGGGAGTAGGTGATGAGCAGTTCTTC.

This rearrangement joins TRBV20-1 to TRBJ2-1; D may be TRBD2 (5 bases). This CDR3 is built from 17 residues. Germline assignment: CDR1 DFQATT and CDR2 SNEGSKA (reference sequence). The CDR3 reads CCARPHSSRTSYNEQFF. The CDR3 nucleotides read TGCTGCGCTAGACCTCATTCTAGCAGGACCTCCTACAATGAGCAGTTCTTC.

This clonotype turned up a few times. The J gene is TRBJ2-3, the V gene TRBV20-1, with D perhaps TRBD2 (5 bases). Deletions cut 5 bases from V and 0 bases from J, with 9 bases between. The CDR3 has 13 amino acids. In germline, CDR1 is DFQATT, CDR2 SNEGSKA (reference sequence). As DNA, the CDR3 is TGCAGTGCTTCCCCGGGAAGCACAGATACGCAGTATTTT. This sequence encodes CSASPGSTDTQYF.

The V call is TRBV28, the J call TRBJ2-1; D not certain. The CDR3 consists of 10 residues. V was cut by 8 bases and J by 9 bases, with 8 bases left in between. CDR1 MDHEN and CDR2 SYDVKM come from the germline V gene. CDR3 loop: CASGRSEQFF. CDR3 bases: TGTGCCAGCGGTCGTAGTGAGCAGTTCTTC.

This clonotype was seen only a few times. This chain links TRBV6-5 with TRBJ2-2; D possibly corresponds to TRBD2 (6 bases). There are 16 residues in the CDR3. The germline V gene encodes CDR1 MNHEY and CDR2 SVGAGI. V was pared by 3 bases and J by 8 bases, with 19 bases between. The CDR3 DNA sequence: TGTGCCAGCAGTTATCTAAGGAGGAGGGATCTTGGGGAGCTGTTTTTT. This codes for CASSYLRRRDLGELFF.

The gene calls are TRBV12-3 or TRBV12-4 and TRBJ2-1, with TRBD2 matching over 8 bases. The trim removed 1 base at V and 5 bases at J, leaving 4 bases unmatched. This CDR3 contains 15 residues. CDR3 region: CASSLELAANNEQFF. The CDR3 region has the DNA TGTGCCAGCAGTTTAGAACTAGCGGCTAACAATGAGCAGTTCTTC.

This clonotype was counted only a few times. The J gene is TRBJ2-3, the V gene TRBV9; the match to TRBD2 covers 7 bases. CDR1 is SGDLS and CDR2 is YYNGEE in the germline V gene. The J segment lost 4 bases and the V segment lost 0 bases, leaving 5 bases of the junction unmatched. CDR3 size: 15 residues. The CDR3 sequence is CASSVDGGSPDTQYF. Here the CDR3 DNA reads TGTGCCAGCAGCGTAGATGGCGGGAGTCCAGATACGCAGTATTTT.

The chain uses TRBV20-1 and TRBJ1-1, with D uncertain. The germline V gene has CDR1 DFQATT and CDR2 SNEGSKA (reference sequence). Trimming took 3 bases from V and 1 from J, leaving 12 bases between them. This CDR3 comprises 14 residues. The CDR3 region is CSASLRRRNTEAFF. CDR3 coding DNA: TGCAGTGCTAGTTTGCGGCGCCGGAACACTGAAGCTTTCTTT.

This rearrangement joins TRBV20-1 to TRBJ2-2; D unresolved. The germline gives CDR1 DFQATT, CDR2 SNEGSKA (reference sequence). V was pared by 4 bases and J by 6 bases, with 6 bases between. The CDR3 contains 11 residues. CDR3 sequence (DNA): TGCAGTGCTACGGCGGCCGGGGAGCTGTTTTTT. This encodes CSATAAGELFF.

This clonotype was observed many times. The V call is TRBV29-1, the J call TRBJ2-1; D is possibly TRBD2 (6 bases). Germline CDR1 reads SQVTM; CDR2 reads ANQGSEA. V was clipped by 8 bases and J by 7 bases, with 18 bases between them. This CDR3 contains 13 residues. The CDR3 DNA is TGCAGCACCCGAGGAGGGAATGGGAATGAGCAGTTCTTC. This encodes CSTRGGNGNEQFF.

The V call is TRBV6-1, the J call TRBJ1-1, with 9 bases that match TRBD1. The CDR3 spans 14 residues. V lost 6 bases to trimming and J lost 4 bases; unmatched junction nucleotides: 6. Germline CDR1 reads MNHNS; CDR2 reads SASEGT. The CDR3 nucleotides are TGTGCCAGCAGCGGGGACAGGGACGGCACTGAAGCTTTCTTT. Translated: CASSGDRDGTEAFF.

V usage is TRBV12-5 and J usage is TRBJ2-1; D may be TRBD2 (7 bases). The CDR3 is made up of 16 amino acids. CDR1 is LGHNT, CDR2 FRNRAP, per germline. Trimming left V 3 bases short and J 6 bases short, with 18 bases between. This CDR3 reads CASGFPRAGHPNEQFF. CDR3 DNA: TGTGCTAGTGGTTTCCCCCGAGCGGGACACCCCAATGAGCAGTTCTTC.

The chain has TRBV9 and TRBJ2-1; unclear D gene. This CDR3 is built from 12 residues. Per the germline V gene, CDR1 is SGDLS and CDR2 is YYNGEE. The V and J ends lost 1 base and 7 bases respectively, with 6 bases between them. In DNA form, the CDR3 reads TGTGCCAGCAGCGTATACGGGAATGAGCAGTTCTTC. Translation: CASSVYGNEQFF.

The chain links TRBV20-1 to TRBJ2-3; D uncertain. CDR1 is DFQATT and CDR2 is SNEGSKA in the germline V gene (reference sequence). This CDR3 is built from 13 residues. Trimming cost V 7 bases and J 0 bases, with 11 bases left between them. CDR3 sequence: CSVGPTSTDTQYF. The CDR3 bases are TGCAGTGTCGGACCTACTAGCACAGATACGCAGTATTTT.

The rearrangement uses TRBV12-3 or TRBV12-4 and TRBJ2-3; 15 bases line up with TRBD2. The CDR3 sequence is 17 residues long. V gave up 2 bases and J gave up 7 bases; unmatched junction bases: 7. For the CDR3, the DNA is TGTGCCAGCAGTTTAAGGAAAGGACTAGCGGGAGGGAATACGCAGTATTTT. This translates into CASSLRKGLAGGNTQYF.

This clonotype was recorded a few times. A clone one base away is much larger, so this may be a read error. The CDR3 sequence: CSALAGYNEKFF. The CDR3 bases are TGCAGTGCTCTAGCGGGTTACAATGAGAAGTTCTTC. This chain links TRBV20-1 with TRBJ2-1; 8 bases line up with TRBD2. Germline CDR1 DFQATT, CDR2 SNEGSKA (reference sequence). There are 12 residues in the CDR3.

J is TRBJ1-1 and V is TRBV25-1, with D possibly being TRBD1 (6 bases). V gave up 6 bases and J gave up 4 bases, with 15 bases separating them. The CDR3 runs to 14 residues. Germline V gives CDR1 MGHDK, CDR2 SYGVNS. This chain's CDR3 is CASRIGGTSTEAFF. The CDR3 coding sequence is TGTGCCAGCAGAATCGGGGGCACGTCCACTGAAGCTTTCTTT.

This clonotype was seen many times. The rearrangement joins TRBV7-2 to TRBJ2-1, with 9 nucleotides matching TRBD2. V lost 1 base to trimming and J lost 12 bases; unmatched junction nucleotides: 7. There are 14 residues in the CDR3. Germline values: CDR1 SGHTA, CDR2 FQGNSA. The CDR3 coding sequence is TGTGCCAGCAGCTTAGAGGCGGGAGGGAATAGGCAGTTCTTC. It codes for CASSLEAGGNRQFF.

Only a few counts were recorded for this clonotype. This chain joins TRBV24-1 and TRBJ1-5, with D unclear. This CDR3 has 13 amino acids. Per the germline V gene, CDR1 is KGHDR and CDR2 is SFDVKD. Trimming stripped 5 bases from V and 7 bases from J, with 11 bases between. In nucleotides, the CDR3 is TGTGCCACCAGTGCCCCGTCCGGACAGCCCCAGCATTTT. It yields the protein CATSAPSGQPQHF.

Ten or more counts support this clonotype. V gene TRBV10-3 combines with J gene TRBJ2-3; D is possibly TRBD1 (5 bases). The V gene lost 3 bases and the J gene lost 5 bases, with 9 bases spanning the gap. CDR1 and CDR2 (germline): ENHRY, SYGVKD. The CDR3 extends over 13 amino acids. The CDR3 is CAISDLQGDTQYF. The CDR3 DNA follows: TGTGCCATCAGTGACCTTCAGGGAGATACGCAGTATTTT.